The present TCR beta chain was sequenced within a study of blood T cell repertoires in COVID-19. Study-wide background: PBMCs, B-cell-depleted T cells, or T cells were the source of the cDNA or gDNA that made up the material.

Using immunoSEQ multiplex PCR, the repertoire was profiled, and TCRdb retains in-frame clones only, with some absent. The table lists under 200,000 clones, around 87% of them singletons. Sequencing used PBMCs or T cells enriched from blood (not recorded which). The TCR sequence derives from a woman aged 40 to 49 in a cohort exposed to, infected with or recovered from COVID-19 (not recorded which).

The CDR3 bases are TGTGCCAGCAGCACACTAGCGGGAGTCTTCTACGAGCAGTACTTC. It yields the protein CASSTLAGVFYEQYF. The V call is TRBV5-6, the J call TRBJ2-7; TRBD2 agrees at 11 bases. The CDR3 totals 15 residues. Unmatched junction bases numbered 6, after V lost 4 bases and J lost 3 bases. Germline V gene sequence: CDR1 SGHDT, CDR2 YYEEEE.